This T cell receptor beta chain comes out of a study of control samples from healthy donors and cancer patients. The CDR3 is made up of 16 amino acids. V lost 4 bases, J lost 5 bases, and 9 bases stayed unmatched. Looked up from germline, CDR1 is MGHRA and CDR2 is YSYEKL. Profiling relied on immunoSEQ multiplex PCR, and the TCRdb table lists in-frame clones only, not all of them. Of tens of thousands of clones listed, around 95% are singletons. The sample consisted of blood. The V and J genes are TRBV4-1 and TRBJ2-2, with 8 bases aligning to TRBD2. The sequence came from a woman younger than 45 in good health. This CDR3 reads CASSPVAGGGTGELFF. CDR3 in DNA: TGCGCCAGCAGCCCCGTGGCGGGAGGAGGGACCGGGGAGCTGTTTTTT.